The source of this T cell receptor beta chain is a study of preoperative IRX-2 immunotherapy in early breast cancer (dated by TCRdb to between 2018 and 2021). The library was obtained by the immunoSEQ multiplex PCR assay. TCRdb stores this immuneACCESS table with in-frame sequences only. Part of the clones is absent; in the studies checked, under half of the shortfall reflects unresolved V genes, and no reason is known for the rest. The sample table shows 40,000 to 45,000 clones, and approximately 75% are seen once. The ten top clones hold 1.2% of the sample. The sample's treatment or condition, from its label and the paper: preoperative locoregional IRX-2 cytokine immunotherapy. The samples were obtained from a phase Ib study that tested preoperative, locoregional IRX-2 cytokine immunotherapy meant to prime immune responses. Before surgery, IRX-2 was given to the donors, who were patients with early-stage breast cancer.

About this clone itself: Which antigen it targets is not known. Within one base of it there is no much larger clone, and no base qualities were kept.

Sequenced here: tumor tissue, sampled after IRX-2 immunotherapy. The clonotype was recovered from a human donor with breast cancer.

The DNA is TGTGCCAGCAGCTTATACGGGGGAGGGTTCAGCAATGAGCAGTTCTTC. It encodes CASSLYGGGFSNEQFF. The receptor chain draws on TRBV7-6 and TRBJ2-1; TRBD2 matches 7 bases in the middle. CDR1 and CDR2 are drawn from the germline V gene: SGHVS, FNYEAQ. The CDR3 sequence holds 16 residues, the cysteine and phenylalanine included. Only the CDR3 portion is preserved as DNA: 48 bases, with reading frame beginning at the first base. V and J are trimmed by 2 bases and 6 bases, and the gene matches miss 10 bases of the junction.